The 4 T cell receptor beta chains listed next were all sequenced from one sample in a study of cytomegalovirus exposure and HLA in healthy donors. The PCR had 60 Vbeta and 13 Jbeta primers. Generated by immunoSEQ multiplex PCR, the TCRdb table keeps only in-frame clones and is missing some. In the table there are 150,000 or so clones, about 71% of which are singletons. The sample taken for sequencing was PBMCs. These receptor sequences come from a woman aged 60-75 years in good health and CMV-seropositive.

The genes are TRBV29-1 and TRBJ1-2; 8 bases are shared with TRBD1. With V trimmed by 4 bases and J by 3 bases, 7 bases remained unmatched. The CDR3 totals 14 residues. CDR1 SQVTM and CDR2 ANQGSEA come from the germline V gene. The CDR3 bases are TGCAGCGTTGCTCTCACAGGGGGGGACTATGGCTACACCTTC. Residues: CSVALTGGDYGYTF.

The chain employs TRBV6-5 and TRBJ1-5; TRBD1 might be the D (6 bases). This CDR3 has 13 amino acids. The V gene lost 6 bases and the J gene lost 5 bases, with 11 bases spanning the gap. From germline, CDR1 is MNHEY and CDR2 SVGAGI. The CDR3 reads CASSRDKDQPQHF. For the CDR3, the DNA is TGTGCCAGCAGCAGGGACAAGGATCAGCCCCAGCATTTT.

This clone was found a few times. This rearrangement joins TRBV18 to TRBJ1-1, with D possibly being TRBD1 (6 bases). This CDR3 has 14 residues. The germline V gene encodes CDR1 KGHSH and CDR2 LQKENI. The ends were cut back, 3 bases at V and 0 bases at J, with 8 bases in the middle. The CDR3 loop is CASSPQGMNTEAFF. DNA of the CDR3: TGTGCCAGCTCACCTCAGGGGATGAACACTGAAGCTTTCTTT. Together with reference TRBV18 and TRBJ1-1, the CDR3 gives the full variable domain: NAGVMQNPRHLVRRRGQEARLRCSPMKGHSHVYWYRQLPEEGLKFMVYLQKENIIDESGMPKERFSAEFPKEGPSILRIQQVVRGDSAAYFCASSPQGMNTEAFFGQGTRLTVV.

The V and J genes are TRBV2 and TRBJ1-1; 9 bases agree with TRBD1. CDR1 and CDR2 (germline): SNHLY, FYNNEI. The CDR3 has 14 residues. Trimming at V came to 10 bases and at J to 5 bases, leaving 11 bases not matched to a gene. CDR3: CATRDRASGTEAFF. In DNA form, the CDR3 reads TGTGCCACCCGGGACAGGGCTTCGGGAACTGAAGCTTTCTTT.